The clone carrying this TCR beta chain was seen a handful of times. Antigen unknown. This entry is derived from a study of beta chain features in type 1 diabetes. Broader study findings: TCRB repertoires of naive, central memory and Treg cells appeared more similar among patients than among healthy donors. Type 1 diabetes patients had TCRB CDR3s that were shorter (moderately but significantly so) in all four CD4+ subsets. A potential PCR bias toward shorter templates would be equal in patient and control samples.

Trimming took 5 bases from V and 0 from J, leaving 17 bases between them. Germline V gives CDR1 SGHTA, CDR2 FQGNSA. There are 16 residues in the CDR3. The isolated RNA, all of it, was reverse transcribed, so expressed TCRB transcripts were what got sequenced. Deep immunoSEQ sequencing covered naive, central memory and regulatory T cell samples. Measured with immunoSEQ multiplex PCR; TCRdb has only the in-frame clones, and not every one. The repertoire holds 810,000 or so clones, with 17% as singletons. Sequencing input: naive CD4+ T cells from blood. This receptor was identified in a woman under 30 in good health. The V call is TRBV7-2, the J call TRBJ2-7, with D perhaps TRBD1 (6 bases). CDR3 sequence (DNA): TGTGCCAGCAGCCCTAGTGGGGGCCGAGTCTCCTACGAGCAGTACTTC. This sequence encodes CASSPSGGRVSYEQYF.